This TCR beta chain was recovered during a study of regulatory T cells in long-lasting Graves disease. Study findings and constraints: Reduced TCR diversity was observed in persistent Graves' patients versus newly diagnosed patients. Persistent cases favored TRBV28, TRBJ1-2 and TRBJ2-5.

The time point denotes: newly diagnosed GD, antithyroid drugs for less than 3 months. RNA isolated from PBMCs was used to make the TCR library. Investigators prepared the TCR beta libraries by applying iRepertoire HTBI primers and Arm-PCR of CDR3 regions. TCRdb independently ran MiXCR on the multiplex PCR reads; one entry per CDR3 protein. The repertoire includes about 530,000 distinct CDR3 sequences, approximately 16% of them detected once, and about 25% sits in the top ten. V gave up 4 bases and J gave up 8 bases, with 15 bases separating them. The CDR3 consists of 14 residues. CDR1 SGHTA and CDR2 FQGNSA come from the germline V gene. Comments on this clonotype: Its antigen is currently unknown.

These data also featured in a second study, about T cells in Graves' hyperthyroidism and ophthalmopathy. From that second work: Patients counted as stable if ophthalmopathy did not develop within 18 months.

The sample here was peripheral blood mononuclear cells (PBMCs), taken at new diagnosis, from a patient treated with antithyroid drugs. The TCR was taken from a woman aged 35-60 years with Graves disease. The chain combines TRBV7-2 with TRBJ2-1; perhaps D is TRBD1 or TRBD2 (5 bases each). CDR3 DNA sequence: TGTGCCAGCAGCTCGGGACGGTCCTGGGATGAGCAGTTCTTC. Encoded protein: CASSSGRSWDEQFF.